A selection of T cell receptor beta chains follows, all from one sample in a study of cytomegalovirus exposure and HLA in healthy donors. Profiled with immunoSEQ multiplex PCR; TCRdb holds only in-frame clones, not every one. This table has about 180,000 clones, around 85% appearing once. Sequenced sample: PBMCs. Source of these receptors: a man younger than 35 in good health and CMV-seropositive. Both conserved end residues are part of each CDR3.

TRBJ1-3,TRBV5-1,CARTTGARSGNTIYF
TRBJ2-5,TRBV9,CASSVGAFQETQYF
TRBJ2-7,TRBV11-1,CASSHSGGASYEQYF
TRBJ2-7,TRBV2,CASMTGSYEQYF
TRBJ1-2,TRBV18,CASSPQKEGYTF
TRBJ2-7,TRBV27,CASSLTGTGNYEQYF
TRBJ2-1,TRBV7-2,CASSLAIGSATYNEQFF
TRBJ2-5,TRBV28,CASSAYLAGVYQETQYF
TRBJ2-2,TRBV11-3,CASSSRQESNRTGELFF
TRBJ2-7,TRBV28,CASSPSGPTSGIYEQYF
TRBJ2-7,TRBV6-5,CASREGLGSYEQYF
TRBJ1-2,TRBV27,CASSFSGQGSGYGYTF